This T cell receptor (beta chain) was sequenced in a study of blood T cell repertoires in COVID-19. As processed by the authors: Reference gene primers were amplified, and this amplification served to estimate nucleated cell counts. Only in-frame clones appear in the TCRdb table, and some are missing; sequencing was by immunoSEQ multiplex PCR. V, J and clone size were drawn from that table, and D and trimming were deduced from the DNA. Among approximately 150,000 clones listed, roughly 93% were seen once. V shed 5 bases, J shed 6 bases, and the junction held 4 bases outside the gene matches. The CDR3 is 14 amino acids. In germline, CDR1 is KGHDR, CDR2 SFDVKD.

This rearrangement joins TRBV24-1 to TRBJ2-3; 10 bases line up with TRBD2. The sequenced sample was peripheral blood. The TCR sequence derives from a woman aged 55 to 70 with COVID-19, enrolled during active disease. This CDR3 reads CATSGSGGADTQYF. The DNA for the CDR3 is TGTGCCACCAGTGGAAGCGGGGGGGCGGATACGCAGTATTTT.